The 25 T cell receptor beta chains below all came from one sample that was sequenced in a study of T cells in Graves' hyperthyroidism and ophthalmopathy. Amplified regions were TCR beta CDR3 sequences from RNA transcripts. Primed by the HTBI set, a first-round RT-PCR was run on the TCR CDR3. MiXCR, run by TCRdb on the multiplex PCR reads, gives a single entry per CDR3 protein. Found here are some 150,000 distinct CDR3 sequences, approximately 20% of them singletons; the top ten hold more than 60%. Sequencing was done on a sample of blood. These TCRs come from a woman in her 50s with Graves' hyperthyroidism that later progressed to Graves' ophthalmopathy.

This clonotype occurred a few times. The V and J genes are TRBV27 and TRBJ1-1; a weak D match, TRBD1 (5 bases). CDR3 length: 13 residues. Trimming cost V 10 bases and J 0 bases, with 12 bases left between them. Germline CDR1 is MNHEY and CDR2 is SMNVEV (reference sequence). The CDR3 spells CAIRGGLNTEAFF. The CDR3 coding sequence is TGTGCCATTCGGGGGGGTTTGAACACTGAAGCTTTCTTT.

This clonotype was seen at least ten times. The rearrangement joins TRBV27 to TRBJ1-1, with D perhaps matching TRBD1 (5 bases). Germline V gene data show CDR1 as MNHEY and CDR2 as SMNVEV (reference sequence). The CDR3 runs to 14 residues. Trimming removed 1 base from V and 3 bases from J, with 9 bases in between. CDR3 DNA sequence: TGTGCCAGCAGTTTATGGTCCAGGGACACTGAAGCTTTCTTT. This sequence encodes CASSLWSRDTEAFF.

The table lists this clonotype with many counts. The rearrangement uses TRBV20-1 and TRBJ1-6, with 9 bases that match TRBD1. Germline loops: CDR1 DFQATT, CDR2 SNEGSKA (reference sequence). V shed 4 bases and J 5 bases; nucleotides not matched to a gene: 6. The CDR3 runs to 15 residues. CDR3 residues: CSANPRDRDNSPLHF. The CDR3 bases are TGCAGTGCTAACCCCAGGGACAGGGATAATTCACCCCTCCACTTT.

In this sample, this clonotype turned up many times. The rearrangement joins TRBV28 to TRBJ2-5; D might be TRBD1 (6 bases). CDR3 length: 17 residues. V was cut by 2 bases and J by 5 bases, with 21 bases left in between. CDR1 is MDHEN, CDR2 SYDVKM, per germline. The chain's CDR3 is CASSLPHGLSGAETQYF. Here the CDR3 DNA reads TGTGCCAGCAGTTTACCACACGGTTTATCAGGGGCGGAGACCCAGTACTTC.

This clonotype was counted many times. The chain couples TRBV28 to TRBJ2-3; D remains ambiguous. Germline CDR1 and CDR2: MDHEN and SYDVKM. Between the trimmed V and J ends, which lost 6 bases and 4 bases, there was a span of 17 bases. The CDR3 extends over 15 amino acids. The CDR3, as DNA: TGTGCCAGCAGGCCTGATAGAATATACGCAGATACGCAGTATTTT. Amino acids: CASRPDRIYADTQYF.

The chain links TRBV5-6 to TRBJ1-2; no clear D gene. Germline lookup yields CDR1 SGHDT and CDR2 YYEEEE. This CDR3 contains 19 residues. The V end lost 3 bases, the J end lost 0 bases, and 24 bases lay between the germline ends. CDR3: CASSSTIGPSIGSNYGYTF. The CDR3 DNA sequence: TGTGCCAGCAGCTCCACCATTGGGCCCTCCATCGGGTCTAACTATGGCTACACCTTC.

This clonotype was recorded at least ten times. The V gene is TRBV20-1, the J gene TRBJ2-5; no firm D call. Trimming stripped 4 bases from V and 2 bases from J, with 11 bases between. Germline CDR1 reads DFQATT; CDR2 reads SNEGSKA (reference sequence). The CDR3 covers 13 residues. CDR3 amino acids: CSAKRSPQETQYF. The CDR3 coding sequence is TGCAGTGCTAAAAGGTCTCCACAAGAGACCCAGTACTTC.

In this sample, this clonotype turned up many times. CDR3 in amino acids: CSARGSGSTDTQYF. CDR3 coding DNA: TGCAGTGCTAGGGGAAGCGGGAGCACAGATACGCAGTATTTT. The V and J genes are TRBV20-1 and TRBJ2-3, with a possible D match to TRBD2 (6 bases). CDR1 and CDR2 (germline): DFQATT, SNEGSKA (reference sequence). V was shortened by 3 bases and J by 0 bases, with 10 bases between the two germline ends. CDR3 length equals 14 residues.

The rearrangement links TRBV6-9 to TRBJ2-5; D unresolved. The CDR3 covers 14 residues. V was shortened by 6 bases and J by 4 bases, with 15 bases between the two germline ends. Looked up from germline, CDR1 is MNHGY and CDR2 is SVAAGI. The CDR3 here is CASSLYGAGETQYF. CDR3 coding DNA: TGTGCCAGCAGCTTATACGGCGCCGGAGAGACCCAGTACTTC.

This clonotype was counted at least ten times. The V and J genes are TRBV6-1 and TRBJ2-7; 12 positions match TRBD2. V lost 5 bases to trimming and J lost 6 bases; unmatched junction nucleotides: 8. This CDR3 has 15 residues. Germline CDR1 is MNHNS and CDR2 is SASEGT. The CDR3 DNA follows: TGTGCCAGCAGTTCCAGGACTAGCGGGATGGGCGAGCAGTACTTC. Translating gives CASSSRTSGMGEQYF.

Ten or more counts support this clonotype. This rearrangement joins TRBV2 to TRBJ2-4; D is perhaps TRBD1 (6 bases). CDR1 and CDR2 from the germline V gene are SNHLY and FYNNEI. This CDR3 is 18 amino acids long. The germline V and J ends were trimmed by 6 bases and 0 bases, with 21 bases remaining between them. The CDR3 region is CASSLQGMQIRAKNIQYF. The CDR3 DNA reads TGTGCCAGCAGCCTACAGGGAATGCAGATTCGAGCCAAAAACATTCAGTACTTC.

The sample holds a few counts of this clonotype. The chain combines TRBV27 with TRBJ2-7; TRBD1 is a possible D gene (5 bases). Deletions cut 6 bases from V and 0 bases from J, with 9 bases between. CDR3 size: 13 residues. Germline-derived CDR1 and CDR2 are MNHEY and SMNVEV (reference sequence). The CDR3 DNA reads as TGTGCCAGCAGCGAGACAGACTCCTACGAGCAGTACTTC. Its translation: CASSETDSYEQYF.

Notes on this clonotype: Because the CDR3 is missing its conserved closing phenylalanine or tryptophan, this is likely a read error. The chain's CDR3 is CASSYKGNTEAFS. DNA of the CDR3: TGTGCCAGCAGTTACAAAGGGAACACTGAAGCTTTCTCT. The rearrangement uses TRBV6-5 and TRBJ1-1; D gene ambiguous. V shed 2 bases and J shed 1 base, with 5 bases lying between them. The CDR3 consists of 13 residues. Germline V CDR1 and CDR2: MNHEY, SVGAGI.

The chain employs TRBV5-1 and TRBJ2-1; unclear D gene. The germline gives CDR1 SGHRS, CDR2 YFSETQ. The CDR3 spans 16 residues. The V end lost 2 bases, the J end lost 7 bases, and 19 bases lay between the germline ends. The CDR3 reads CASSFDVRGAQNEQFF. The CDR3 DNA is TGCGCCAGCAGCTTCGATGTCCGTGGCGCTCAGAATGAGCAGTTCTTC.

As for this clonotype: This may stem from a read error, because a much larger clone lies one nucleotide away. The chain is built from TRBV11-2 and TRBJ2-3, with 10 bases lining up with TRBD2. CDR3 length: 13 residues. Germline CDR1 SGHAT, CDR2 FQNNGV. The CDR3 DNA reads TGTGCCAGCAGGACTAGCGGGTCAGATACGCAGTGTTTT. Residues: CASRTSGSDTQCF.

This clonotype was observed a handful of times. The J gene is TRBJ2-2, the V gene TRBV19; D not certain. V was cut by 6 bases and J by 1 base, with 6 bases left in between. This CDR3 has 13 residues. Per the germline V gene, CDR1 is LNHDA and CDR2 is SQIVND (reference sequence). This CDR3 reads CASRSKNTGELFF. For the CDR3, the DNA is TGTGCCAGTAGGTCGAAGAACACCGGGGAGCTGTTTTTT. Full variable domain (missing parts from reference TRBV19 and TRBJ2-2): DGGITQSPKYLFRKEGQNVTLSCEQNLNHDAMYWYRQDPGQGLRLIYYSQIVNDFQKGDIAEGYSVSREKKESFPLTVTSAQKNPTAFYLCASRSKNTGELFFGEGSRLTVL.

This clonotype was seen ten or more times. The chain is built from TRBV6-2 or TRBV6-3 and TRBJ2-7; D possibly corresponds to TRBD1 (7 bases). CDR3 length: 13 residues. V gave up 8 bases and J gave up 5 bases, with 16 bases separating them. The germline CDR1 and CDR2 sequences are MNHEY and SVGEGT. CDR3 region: CASGGTAINEQYF. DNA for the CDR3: TGTGCCAGCGGGGGGACAGCGATTAACGAGCAGTACTTC.

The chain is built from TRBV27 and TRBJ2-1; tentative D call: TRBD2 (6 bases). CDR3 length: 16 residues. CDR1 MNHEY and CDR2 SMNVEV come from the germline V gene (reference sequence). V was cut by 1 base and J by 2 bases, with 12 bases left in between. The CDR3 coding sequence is TGTGCCAGCAGTTTATTCGGAGGGAGTCCCTACAATGAGCAGTTCTTC. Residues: CASSLFGGSPYNEQFF.

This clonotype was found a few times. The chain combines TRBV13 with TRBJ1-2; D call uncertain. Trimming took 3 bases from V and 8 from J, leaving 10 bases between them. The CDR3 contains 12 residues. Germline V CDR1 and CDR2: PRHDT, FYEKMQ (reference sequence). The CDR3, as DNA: TGTGCCAGCAGCTTGGGAGTTATAGGCTACACCTTC. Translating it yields CASSLGVIGYTF.

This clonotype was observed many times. CDR3 in amino acids: CASSSDTTGLQETQYF. CDR3 nucleotides: TGTGCCAGCAGCTCCGACACGACAGGGCTCCAAGAGACCCAGTACTTC. The V and J genes are TRBV7-9 and TRBJ2-5; TRBD1 matches at 7 bases. Germline V CDR1 and CDR2: SEHNR, FQNEAQ (reference sequence). The CDR3 sequence is 16 residues long. With 4 bases clipped from V and 1 base from J, the junction kept 9 bases outside the gene matches.

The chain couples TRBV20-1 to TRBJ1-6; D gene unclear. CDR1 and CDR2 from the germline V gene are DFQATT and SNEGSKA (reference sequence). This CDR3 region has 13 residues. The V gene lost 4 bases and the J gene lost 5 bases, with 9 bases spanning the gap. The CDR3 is CSAIGINNSPLHF. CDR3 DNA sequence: TGCAGTGCTATAGGGATCAATAATTCACCCCTCCACTTT.

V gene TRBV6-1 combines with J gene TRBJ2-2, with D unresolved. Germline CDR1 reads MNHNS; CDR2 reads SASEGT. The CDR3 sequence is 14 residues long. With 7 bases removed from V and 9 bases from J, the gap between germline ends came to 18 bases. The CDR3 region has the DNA TGTGCCAGCAAGAGCCCCAAAAACTCGAGGGAGCTGTTTTTT. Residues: CASKSPKNSRELFF.

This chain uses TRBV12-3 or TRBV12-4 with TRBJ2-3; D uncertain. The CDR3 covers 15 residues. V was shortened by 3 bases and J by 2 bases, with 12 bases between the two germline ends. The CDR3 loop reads CASSFRGISTDTQYF. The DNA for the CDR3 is TGTGCCAGCAGTTTCCGCGGCATATCCACAGATACGCAGTATTTT.

Written as DNA, the CDR3 is TGCGCCAGCAGCCCAAATACGGGATTTCTCGGGGTTTGGCAGTTCTTC. Protein product: CASSPNTGFLGVWQFF. The chain has TRBV5-1 and TRBJ2-1, with D possibly TRBD2 on 5 matching bases. CDR3 length: 16 amino acids. V was shortened by 4 bases and J by 12 bases, with 26 bases between the two germline ends. Germline V gives CDR1 SGHRS, CDR2 YFSETQ. Combining the CDR3 with reference TRBV5-1 and TRBJ2-1 gives the whole variable domain KAGVTQTPRYLIKTRGQQVTLSCSPISGHRSVSWYQQTPGQGLQFLFEYFSETQRNKGNFPGRFSGRQFSNSRSEMNVSTLELGDSALYLCASSPNTGFLGVWQFFGPGTRLTVL.

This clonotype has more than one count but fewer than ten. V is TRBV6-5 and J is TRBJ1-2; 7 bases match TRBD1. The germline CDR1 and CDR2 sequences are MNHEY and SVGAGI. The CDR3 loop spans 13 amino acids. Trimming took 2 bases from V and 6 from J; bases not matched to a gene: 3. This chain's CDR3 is CASSYQTGNGYTF. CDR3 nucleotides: TGTGCCAGCAGTTACCAGACAGGGAATGGCTACACCTTC.